The next 3 T cell receptor beta chains were all read from a single sample in a study of T-cell memory formation after mild COVID-19. Each CDR3 protein gets one entry after TCRdb re-called the 5' RACE reads with MiXCR. Of 300,000 to 400,000 distinct CDR3 sequences in the sample, around 21% were seen once. The sample taken for sequencing was PBMCs or a T cell subset sorted from them (not recorded which). The receptor set was obtained from an adult woman who had mild COVID-19 (a few samples of this study predate the infection). Cell type and time point are not known.

This clonotype was observed at least ten times. The gene calls are TRBV9 and TRBJ2-7; the match to TRBD2 covers 7 bases. Losses at the gene ends were 2 bases for V and 0 bases for J; bases not matched to a gene: 2. The CDR3 length is 14 residues. CDR1 is SGDLS and CDR2 is YYNGEE in the germline V gene. The CDR3 is CASSVGGSSYEQYF. CDR3 nucleotides: TGTGCCAGCAGCGTTGGCGGGAGCTCCTACGAGCAGTACTTC.

This clonotype was found a few times. The chain couples TRBV4-1 to TRBJ2-1, with D possibly called TRBD1 or TRBD2 (5 bases each). CDR1 is MGHRA and CDR2 is YSYEKL in the germline V gene. This CDR3 has 17 amino acids. V was trimmed by 7 bases and J by 10 bases, leaving 29 bases between them. CDR3 in DNA: TGCGCCAGCACCAATACTTTCGCTGGGGCCCCCGGGATCGAGCAGTTCTTC. Translation gives CASTNTFAGAPGIEQFF.

This clonotype has just a few counts. The CDR3 sequence is CASSYDPGSYNEQFF. CDR3 nucleotide sequence: TGTGCCAGCAGCTATGACCCGGGGTCCTACAATGAGCAGTTCTTC. V gene TRBV5-4 combines with J gene TRBJ2-1; a weak D match, TRBD2 (5 bases). CDR3 length: 15 amino acids. Trimming pared 3 bases from V and 1 base from J, leaving 11 bases between. CDR1 and CDR2 from the germline V gene are SGHNT and YYREEE (reference sequence).